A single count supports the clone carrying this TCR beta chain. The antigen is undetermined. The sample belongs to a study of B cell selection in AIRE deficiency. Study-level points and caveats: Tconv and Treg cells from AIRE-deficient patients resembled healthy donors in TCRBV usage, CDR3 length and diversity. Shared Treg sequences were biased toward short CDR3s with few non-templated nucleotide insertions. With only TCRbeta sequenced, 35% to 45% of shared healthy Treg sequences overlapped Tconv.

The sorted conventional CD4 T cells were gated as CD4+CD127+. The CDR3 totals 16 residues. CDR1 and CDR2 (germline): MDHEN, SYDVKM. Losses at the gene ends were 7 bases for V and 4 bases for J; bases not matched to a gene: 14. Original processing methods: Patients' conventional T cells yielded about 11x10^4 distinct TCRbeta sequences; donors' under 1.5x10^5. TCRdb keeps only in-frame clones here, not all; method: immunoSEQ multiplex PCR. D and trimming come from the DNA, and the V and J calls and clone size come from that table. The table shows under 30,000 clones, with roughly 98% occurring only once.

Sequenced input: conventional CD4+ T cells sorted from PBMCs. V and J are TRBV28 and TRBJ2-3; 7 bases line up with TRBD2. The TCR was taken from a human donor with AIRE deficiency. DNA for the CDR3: TGTGCCAGCACCTCACCTGGGGGGGTTCTGCCAGATACGCAGTATTTT. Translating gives CASTSPGGVLPDTQYF.